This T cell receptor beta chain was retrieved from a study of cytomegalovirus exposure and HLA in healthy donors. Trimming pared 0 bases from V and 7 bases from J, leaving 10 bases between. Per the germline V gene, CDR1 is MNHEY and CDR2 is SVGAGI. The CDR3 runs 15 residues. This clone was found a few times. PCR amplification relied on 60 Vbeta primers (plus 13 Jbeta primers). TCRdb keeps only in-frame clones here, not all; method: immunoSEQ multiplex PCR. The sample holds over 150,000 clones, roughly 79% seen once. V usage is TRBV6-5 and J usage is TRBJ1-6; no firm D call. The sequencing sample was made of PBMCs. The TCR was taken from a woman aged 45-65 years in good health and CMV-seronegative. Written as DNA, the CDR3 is TGTGCCAGCAGTTACTCGAGGGCTCGCAATTCACCCCTCCACTTT. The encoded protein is CASSYSRARNSPLHF.